Here is one T cell receptor beta chain with its context. Its matching antigen is unknown. TCRdb reprocessed the 5' RACE reads and keeps a single row for each CDR3 protein, giving no DNA. The sample table includes 300,000 to 450,000 distinct CDR3 sequences. The CDR3 consists of 13 residues. Germline loops: CDR1 SGHRS, CDR2 YFSETQ. These data are taken from a study of T cells expressing NK-cell markers. Study in general: HCMV seropositivity marked seven of the eight sequenced donors; one was seronegative. General observations from the study: A range of about 1.0-7.5% of CD8+ T cells consisted of dominant NKG2C+ clonotypes in roughly 6 donors. Several donors likewise had their CD3+CD56-NKG2C+ fraction led by these clonotypes. Expanded NKG2C+ T cell clones had unclear HCMV specificity.

The sequenced material came from blood T cells: a sorted CD56 or NKG2C T cell subset, CD4+ or CD8+ T cells, or bulk PBMC T cells (not recorded which). This sequence originates from a man aged 18-75 years in good health. V usage is TRBV5-1 and J usage is TRBJ1-1. CDR3 amino acids: CASSLLGNTEAFF.